The present TCR beta chain was sequenced within a study of blood T cell repertoires in COVID-19. Two negative PCRs, clearance, or symptom resolution were required of recovered Cohort 3 donors. The CDR3 is made up of 13 amino acids. Germline loops: CDR1 MNHEY, CDR2 SVGEGT. Method: immunoSEQ multiplex PCR; TCRdb's copy keeps in-frame clones and lacks some. The top ten clones hold more than 3.5% of a sample with roughly 290,000 clones, 75% to 90% of them seen once. As for this clone: The germline gene is not matched at one end of the junction; a read error may be the cause.

The sequenced material came from PBMCs or T cells enriched from blood (not recorded which). The sequence derives from a woman younger than 45 who had recovered from COVID-19. This chain links TRBV6-2 or TRBV6-3 with TRBJ2-7; D is ambiguous. Here the CDR3 reads CASSYFDSHEQYF. CDR3 bases: TGTGCCAGCAGTTACTTTGACTCCCACGAGCAGTACTTC.